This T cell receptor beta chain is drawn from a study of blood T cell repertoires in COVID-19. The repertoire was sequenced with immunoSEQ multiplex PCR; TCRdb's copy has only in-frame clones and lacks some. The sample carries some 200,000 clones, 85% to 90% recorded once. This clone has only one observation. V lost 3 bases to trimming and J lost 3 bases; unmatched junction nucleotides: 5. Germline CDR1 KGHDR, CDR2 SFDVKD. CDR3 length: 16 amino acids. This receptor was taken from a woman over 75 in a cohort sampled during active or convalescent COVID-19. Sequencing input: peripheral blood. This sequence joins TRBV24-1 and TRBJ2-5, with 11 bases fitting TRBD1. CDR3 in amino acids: CATSDGTGGKKETQYF. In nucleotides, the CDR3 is TGTGCCACCAGTGATGGGACAGGGGGAAAAAAAGAGACCCAGTACTTC.